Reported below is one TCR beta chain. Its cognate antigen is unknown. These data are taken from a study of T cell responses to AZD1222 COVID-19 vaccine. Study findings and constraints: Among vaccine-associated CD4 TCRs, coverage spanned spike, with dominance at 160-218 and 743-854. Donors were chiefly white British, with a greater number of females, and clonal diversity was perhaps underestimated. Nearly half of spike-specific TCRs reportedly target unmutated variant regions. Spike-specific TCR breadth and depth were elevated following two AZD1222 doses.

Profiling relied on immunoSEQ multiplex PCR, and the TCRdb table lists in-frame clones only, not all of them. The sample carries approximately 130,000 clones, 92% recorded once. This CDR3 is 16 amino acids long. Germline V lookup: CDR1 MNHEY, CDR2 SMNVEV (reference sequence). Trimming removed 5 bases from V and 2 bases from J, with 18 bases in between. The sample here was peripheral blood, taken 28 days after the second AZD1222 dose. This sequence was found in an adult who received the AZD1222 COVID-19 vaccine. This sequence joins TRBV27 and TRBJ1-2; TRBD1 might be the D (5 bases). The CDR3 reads CASSEDGGEQNYGYTF. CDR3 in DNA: TGTGCCAGCAGTGAGGACGGGGGGGAACAGAACTATGGCTACACCTTC.